Listed below are T cell receptor beta chains from one sample, sequenced in a study of T-cell reconstitution after alpha-beta-depleted transplantation in children. TCRdb re-derived calls from the PCR reads in MiXCR, one entry per CDR3 protein. The sample has around 420,000 distinct CDR3 sequences, about 17% seen once. The sequencing used PBMCs, mostly from graft donor cells, collected 360 days after TCRalphabeta/CD19-depleted stem cell transplant. The origin of the receptors is a boy younger than two who had a stem cell transplant for Wiskott-Aldrich syndrome, so the T cells may come from the graft donor. Both conserved end residues are part of each CDR3. The D gene is left open where the match is weak. Clone size appears in some rows only: once, few, many, or a class for an expanded clone.

few	-	TRBV20-1	TRBJ2-5	CSANLAGAPETQYF	TGCAGTGCCAACTTAGCCGGAGCTCCCGAGACCCAGTACTTC
-	TRBD2	TRBV28	TRBJ2-4	CASSLRRGTRRGIAKNIQYF	TGTGCCAGCAGTTTAAGGAGGGGTACAAGGCGGGGGATAGCCAAAAACATTCAGTACTTC
-	-	TRBV14	TRBJ2-2	CASSERRRTGELFF	TGTGCCAGCAGCGAAAGAAGACGCACCGGGGAGCTGTTTTTT
-	-	TRBV11-3	TRBJ2-7	CASSFDSRSSYEQYF	TGTGCCAGCAGCTTCGACAGTCGAAGCTCCTACGAGCAGTACTTC
few	-	TRBV5-1	TRBJ2-4	CASSLEGQMYLAKNIQYF	TGCGCCAGCAGCTTGGAAGGGCAGATGTACTTAGCCAAAAACATTCAGTACTTC
-	-	TRBV2	TRBJ2-1	CAGRLSSYNEQFF	TGTGCCGGACGACTAAGCTCCTACAATGAGCAGTTCTTC
few	TRBD1	TRBV6-2/TRBV6-3	TRBJ2-7	CASSYRPGGFYEQYF	TGTGCCAGCAGTTACCGGCCAGGGGGCTTCTACGAGCAGTACTTC
-	TRBD1	TRBV20-1	TRBJ2-7	CSAREAGTGGDEQYF	TGCAGTGCTAGAGAAGCCGGGACAGGGGGCGACGAGCAGTACTTC
few	TRBD2	TRBV12-3/TRBV12-4	TRBJ2-5	CASSLTSGTTETQYF	TGTGCCAGCAGTTTGACTAGCGGGACGACAGAGACCCAGTACTTC
few	TRBD1	TRBV5-1	TRBJ2-7	CASSLALGTGLAYEQYF	TGCGCCAGCAGCTTGGCCCTCGGGACAGGATTGGCCTACGAGCAGTACTTC
many	-	TRBV7-9	TRBJ1-4	CASSSRDTINEKLFF	TGTGCCAGCAGCTCCCGGGACACCATTAATGAAAAACTGTTTTTT
-	TRBD1	TRBV6-1	TRBJ1-2	CASSRRDSYGYTF	TGTGCCAGCAGTCGCCGGGACAGCTATGGCTACACCTTC
few	TRBD2	TRBV9	TRBJ2-1	CASSVETSGSYNEQFF	TGTGCCAGCAGCGTAGAGACTAGCGGCTCCTACAATGAGCAGTTCTTC
-	-	TRBV6-2/TRBV6-3	TRBJ2-1	CASKGSSYNEQFF	TGTGCCAGCAAAGGGAGCTCCTACAATGAGCAGTTCTTC
few	TRBD2	TRBV7-9	TRBJ2-5	CASSLRAGGPMETQYF	TGTGCCAGCAGCTTAAGAGCGGGAGGGCCTATGGAGACCCAGTACTTC
-	TRBD1	TRBV7-9	TRBJ2-2	CASSQTGLNGELFF	TGTGCCAGCAGCCAGACAGGGCTTAACGGGGAGCTGTTTTTT
-	-	TRBV14	TRBJ2-5	CASSGSLKETQYF	TGTGCCAGCAGCGGGAGCTTAAAAGAGACCCAGTACTTC
-	-	TRBV2	TRBJ2-3	CASSDYRRVSTDTQYF	TGTGCCAGCAGTGATTATCGGCGGGTTAGCACAGATACGCAGTATTTT
many	-	TRBV29-1	TRBJ2-4	CSVIEGQNIQYF	TGCAGCGTTATAGAGGGCCAAAACATTCAGTACTTC
-	-	TRBV6-1	TRBJ2-7	CASSERGRSYEQYF	TGTGCCAGCAGTGAAAGGGGGAGGTCCTACGAGCAGTACTTC
-	-	TRBV11-2	TRBJ2-3	CASSLWRDEDTQYF	TGTGCCAGCAGCTTATGGAGGGATGAAGATACGCAGTATTTT
few	TRBD1	TRBV3-1	TRBJ2-1	CASSQEQGRASGNEQFF	TGTGCCAGCAGCCAAGAACAGGGGCGAGCGAGTGGGAATGAGCAGTTCTTC
-	TRBD1	TRBV7-8	TRBJ1-5	CASSQGAGQPQHF	TGTGCCAGCAGCCAGGGGGCAGGCCAGCCCCAGCATTTT
-	-	TRBV12-3/TRBV12-4	TRBJ2-5	CASQLGASRATQYF	TGTGCCAGCCAACTCGGGGCTAGCAGGGCGACCCAGTACTTC
few	-	TRBV5-1	TRBJ2-3	CASSFYQQGDTQYF	TGCGCCAGCAGCTTTTACCAGCAAGGAGATACGCAGTATTTT
few	TRBD2	TRBV10-3	TRBJ2-1	CAISEGGSGRAGNEQFF	TGTGCCATCAGTGAGGGAGGCAGCGGGAGGGCTGGCAATGAGCAGTTCTTC
few	-	TRBV4-1	TRBJ2-7	CASSHLPLTAPSQQYF	TGCGCCAGCAGTCATCTTCCCCTGACAGCCCCTTCCCAGCAGTACTTC
few	-	TRBV5-6	TRBJ2-2	CASSARGPGELFF	TGTGCCAGCAGCGCCCGGGGGCCCGGGGAGCTGTTTTTT
-	-	TRBV12-3/TRBV12-4	TRBJ2-5	CASSRQFQETQYF	TGTGCCAGCAGTCGACAGTTCCAAGAGACCCAGTACTTC
-	TRBD2	TRBV29-1	TRBJ2-3	CSVPRIAGRGTDTQYF	TGCAGCGTTCCCCGAATAGCGGGAAGGGGCACAGATACGCAGTATTTT
-	-	TRBV3-1	TRBJ2-5	CASSQGPGTRGETQYF	TGTGCCAGCAGCCAGGGGCCCGGGACACGGGGAGAGACCCAGTACTTC
-	TRBD1	TRBV7-2	TRBJ1-4	CASSFRGTALNEKLFF	TGTGCCAGCAGCTTCAGGGGGACAGCCTTGAATGAAAAACTGTTTTTT
-	TRBD1	TRBV15	TRBJ2-7	CATSRGDRVTYEQYF	TGTGCCACCAGCAGAGGGGACAGGGTTACCTACGAGCAGTACTTC
-	TRBD2	TRBV19	TRBJ2-1	CASSILPSGVYNEQFF	TGTGCCAGTAGTATCCTCCCTAGCGGGGTCTACAATGAGCAGTTCTTC
-	TRBD2	TRBV12-3/TRBV12-4	TRBJ2-7	CASSPLAGWENEQYF	TGTGCCAGCAGCCCTCTAGCGGGATGGGAGAACGAGCAGTACTTC
many	TRBD2	TRBV11-2	TRBJ2-1	CASFGTSGSRSSYNEQFF	TGTGCCAGCTTTGGGACTAGCGGGAGCCGAAGCTCCTACAATGAGCAGTTCTTC
-	-	TRBV18	TRBJ2-5	CASSPELYQETQYF	TGTGCCAGCTCACCAGAGTTGTACCAAGAGACCCAGTACTTC
-	TRBD1	TRBV5-1	TRBJ2-5	CASRGGWPGETQYF	TGCGCCAGCAGAGGGGGCTGGCCTGGAGAGACCCAGTACTTC
few	TRBD2	TRBV7-9	TRBJ2-1	CASSLRLSGLGNEQFF	TGTGCCAGCAGCCTACGGTTATCGGGACTAGGTAATGAGCAGTTCTTC
many	TRBD2	TRBV12-3/TRBV12-4	TRBJ2-1	CASSFGLAVYNEQFF	TGTGCCAGCAGTTTCGGACTAGCTGTCTACAATGAGCAGTTCTTC
few	TRBD2	TRBV15	TRBJ2-1	CATSRGIAGRYNEQFF	TGTGCCACCAGCCGCGGGATAGCGGGAAGGTACAATGAGCAGTTCTTC
few	TRBD1	TRBV29-1	TRBJ2-7	CSAMRQGSEQYF	TGCAGCGCGATGCGACAGGGGAGCGAGCAGTACTTC
few	TRBD2	TRBV7-6	TRBJ2-7	CASSLKRGSRYEQYF	TGTGCCAGCAGCCTTAAGCGGGGGTCTCGCTACGAGCAGTACTTC
-	-	TRBV24-1	TRBJ2-2	CATSPGTGSTGELFF	TGTGCCACCAGCCCCGGGACGGGGAGTACCGGGGAGCTGTTTTTT
many	-	TRBV12-3/TRBV12-4	TRBJ2-7	CASSLPNKYEQYF	TGTGCCAGCAGTTTACCCAACAAGTACGAGCAGTACTTC
few	-	TRBV18	TRBJ2-2	CASSPMDTGELFF	TGTGCCAGCTCACCGATGGACACCGGGGAGCTGTTTTTT
-	-	TRBV29-1	TRBJ2-7	CSVEMGRQYF	TGCAGCGTTGAAATGGGTCGACAGTACTTC
-	-	TRBV29-1	TRBJ1-1	CSAGRGRGPEAFF	TGCAGCGCAGGGCGCGGGAGGGGCCCTGAAGCTTTCTTT
-	-	TRBV6-1	TRBJ2-4	CASSRTLIAKNIQYF	TGTGCCAGCAGTCGGACCCTTATAGCCAAAAACATTCAGTACTTC